The 30 T cell receptor beta chains below were found in one sample sequenced in a study of blood T cells in healthy people across ages. A second roughly 6 to 11 cycle PCR used barcoded and J-beta primers. TCRdb called the 5' RACE reads again in MiXCR, with one record for every CDR3 protein. The sample has approximately 1,700,000 distinct CDR3 sequences; more than 35% are singletons. The sequenced sample consisted of blood. Receptors were obtained from a human donor in good health.

The table lists this clonotype with a few counts. This sequence joins TRBV7-3 and TRBJ2-1, with 10 bases fitting TRBD2. Germline CDR1 SGHTA, CDR2 FQGTGA. This CDR3 has 16 residues. V shed 6 bases, J shed 9 bases, and the junction held 14 bases outside the gene matches. The CDR3 reads CASSQVLSGGASEQFF. Written as DNA, the CDR3 is TGTGCCAGCAGTCAGGTCTTGAGCGGGGGGGCAAGTGAGCAGTTCTTC.

This clonotype was counted once. Sequence at one end of the junction differs from germline and may be a read error. The chain combines TRBV12-3 or TRBV12-4 with TRBJ2-2, with a possible D match to TRBD1 (6 bases). CDR3 length: 13 amino acids. The CDR3 coding sequence is TGTGCCAGCGCACAGGGTAACGCCGGGGAGCGGTTTTTT. It specifies CASAQGNAGERFF.

This chain joins TRBV20-1 and TRBJ2-1, with 8 bases lining up with TRBD2. Germline values: CDR1 DFQATT, CDR2 SNEGSKA (reference sequence). The CDR3 length is 14 residues. V lost 4 bases and J lost 5; bases outside the gene matches: 7. The CDR3 loop reads CSAILSGGNNEQFF. The DNA of the CDR3 is TGCAGTGCTATTTTGAGCGGGGGAAACAATGAGCAGTTCTTC.

The rearrangement uses TRBV30 and TRBJ1-1; D is uncertain. Germline V gene lookup returns CDR1 GTSNPN and CDR2 SVGIG (reference sequence). CDR3 length: 13 amino acids. Trimming took 2 bases from V and 0 from J, leaving 7 bases between them. This CDR3 reads CAWSRIMNTEAFF. The CDR3 DNA follows: TGTGCCTGGAGTCGGATTATGAACACTGAAGCTTTCTTT. The full variable domain, completed using reference TRBV30 and TRBJ1-1, is SQTIHQWPATLVQPVGSPLSLECTVEGTSNPNLYWYRQAAGRGLQLLFYSVGIGQISSEVPQNLSASRPQDRQFILSSKKLLLSDSGFYLCAWSRIMNTEAFFGQGTRLTVV.

The chain recombines TRBV9 with TRBJ1-4; D is perhaps TRBD1 (5 bases). Per the germline V gene, CDR1 is SGDLS and CDR2 is YYNGEE. Trimming took off 0 bases at V and 7 bases at J, with 13 bases between the two ends. The CDR3 is 15 amino acids. The CDR3 DNA sequence: TGTGCCAGCAGCGTAGATCAGGGTGGCACTGAAAAACTGTTTTTT. Its translation is CASSVDQGGTEKLFF.

The chain uses TRBV5-1 and TRBJ2-1; 9 bases map to TRBD1. V lost 3 bases, J lost 7 bases, and 8 bases stayed unmatched. This CDR3 has 15 amino acids. Germline loops: CDR1 SGHRS, CDR2 YFSETQ. CDR3 DNA sequence: TGCGCCAGCAGCTCTAAACAGGGGGCAAATAATGAGCAGTTCTTC. Its protein product is CASSSKQGANNEQFF.

The genes are TRBV5-6 and TRBJ2-7; either TRBD1 or TRBD2 may supply D (5 bases each). The V gene lost 3 bases and the J gene lost 2 bases, with 15 bases spanning the gap. Germline V lookup: CDR1 SGHDT, CDR2 YYEEEE. The CDR3 totals 15 residues. The CDR3 region has the DNA TGTGCCAGCAGCTCTTGGCAGGGAGTTACCTACGAGCAGTACTTC. This translates into CASSSWQGVTYEQYF.

The chain has TRBV6-5 and TRBJ2-3; a possible D gene is TRBD2 (5 bases). This CDR3 is 14 amino acids long. From germline, CDR1 is MNHEY and CDR2 SVGAGI. V gave up 4 bases and J gave up 2 bases, with 10 bases separating them. The CDR3 region has the DNA TGTGCCAGCAGTTCGTATGACTACACAGATACGCAGTATTTT. As protein: CASSSYDYTDTQYF.

A few counts support this clonotype. The genes are TRBV2 and TRBJ1-2; maybe TRBD1 (5 bases). Between the trimmed V and J ends, which lost 8 bases and 2 bases, there was a span of 12 bases. CDR1 and CDR2 from the germline V gene are SNHLY and FYNNEI. The CDR3 sequence is 13 residues long. DNA of the CDR3: TGTGCCAGCGGGGCCGGGAACAACTATGGCTACACCTTC. It yields the protein CASGAGNNYGYTF.

The chain recombines TRBV5-1 with TRBJ1-1, with a possible D match to TRBD1 (6 bases). This CDR3 is built from 14 residues. Germline V gene lookup returns CDR1 SGHRS and CDR2 YFSETQ. Between the trimmed V and J ends, which lost 4 bases and 1 base, there was a span of 11 bases. CDR3 region: CASSTGQPNTEAFF. The CDR3 DNA follows: TGCGCCAGCAGCACTGGACAGCCGAACACTGAAGCTTTCTTT.

The J gene is TRBJ1-2, the V gene TRBV20-1; TRBD1 matches 10 bases. The CDR3 extends over 13 amino acids. Germline V gives CDR1 DFQATT, CDR2 SNEGSKA (reference sequence). The V and J ends lost 5 bases and 5 bases, in that order; junction bases with no gene match: 5. CDR3 sequence: CSAVTGGGYGYTF. The DNA for the CDR3 is TGCAGTGCTGTGACAGGGGGCGGGTATGGCTACACCTTC.

CDR3 DNA: TGTGCCAGCAGCCAAGGGGGGGCAGCCAATGAGCAGTTCTTC. Translation gives CASSQGGAANEQFF. The chain combines TRBV11-3 with TRBJ2-1; TRBD2 is a possible D gene (7 bases). CDR3 length: 14 residues. Germline V lookup: CDR1 SGHNT, CDR2 YENEEA. Trimming left V 5 bases short and J 6 bases short, with 14 bases between.

The gene calls are TRBV5-5 and TRBJ1-2, with D possibly being TRBD1 (5 bases). This CDR3 spans 16 amino acids. From germline, CDR1 is SGHKS and CDR2 YYEKEE (reference sequence). Trimming pared 0 bases from V and 2 bases from J, leaving 14 bases between. CDR3 amino acids: CASSLEPAGTNYGYTF. The CDR3 DNA reads as TGTGCCAGCAGCTTGGAGCCAGCGGGGACCAACTATGGCTACACCTTC.

As concerns this clonotype: The junction departs from the called germline gene at one end, perhaps through a read error. The chain links TRBV4-2 to TRBJ2-4, with 7 nucleotides matching TRBD1. The assigned J gene may be wrong: the sequence end matches TRBJ2-7 better. Per germline, CDR1 LGHNA and CDR2 YNFKEQ. This CDR3 region has 14 residues. This chain's CDR3 is CAGSQPGGSYEQYF. CDR3 nucleotide sequence: TGTGCCGGCAGCCAACCAGGGGGCTCCTACGAGCAGTACTTC.

This clonotype was seen a few times. The chain carries TRBV7-2 and TRBJ2-1, with 11 bases aligning to TRBD2. Trimming took 5 bases from V and 4 from J; bases not matched to a gene: 4. Germline V gives CDR1 SGHTA, CDR2 FQGNSA. This CDR3 contains 15 residues. As DNA, the CDR3 is TGTGCCAGCAGCAAACTAGCGGGGGATTACAATGAGCAGTTCTTC. This translates into CASSKLAGDYNEQFF.

CDR3 loop: CAMGGQGGYEQYF. CDR3 DNA: TGTGCCATGGGTGGGCAGGGCGGTTACGAGCAGTACTTC. The chain joins TRBV10-3 to TRBJ2-7; D may be TRBD1 (5 bases). This CDR3 has 13 residues. The germline V gene encodes CDR1 ENHRY and CDR2 SYGVKD. V was shortened by 9 bases and J by 4 bases, with 16 bases between the two germline ends.

The gene calls are TRBV4-3 and TRBJ1-4; 9 bases fit TRBD1. J lost 4 bases, V lost 0 bases, and 6 bases had no gene match. The CDR3 extends over 17 amino acids. Germline V gene lookup returns CDR1 LGHNA and CDR2 YSLEER. The CDR3 loop reads CASSQEYRGPVNEKLFF. The CDR3 DNA follows: TGCGCCAGCAGCCAAGAATACAGGGGGCCTGTTAATGAAAAACTGTTTTTT.

This clonotype appeared a few times. This sequence joins TRBV5-1 and TRBJ1-2; 10 positions match TRBD1. The CDR3 contains 15 residues. The J segment lost 5 bases and the V segment lost 3 bases, leaving 7 bases of the junction unmatched. The germline V gene encodes CDR1 SGHRS and CDR2 YFSETQ. The CDR3 region is CASSSTGTGAYGYTF. The DNA for the CDR3 is TGCGCCAGCAGCTCTACCGGGACAGGGGCGTATGGCTACACCTTC.

The V call is TRBV7-9, the J call TRBJ1-6; D is undetermined. This CDR3 contains 14 residues. Germline V lookup: CDR1 SEHNR, CDR2 FQNEAQ (reference sequence). The germline V and J ends were trimmed by 2 bases and 9 bases, with 11 bases remaining between them. CDR3 in DNA: TGTGCCAGCAGCTTACGACTGGACGGTTCACCCCTCCACTTT. The encoded protein is CASSLRLDGSPLHF.

About this clonotype: At one end, the junction sequence differs from germline, possibly due to a read error. The chain links TRBV6-6 to TRBJ2-3, with D maybe TRBD2 (7 bases). Germline assignment: CDR1 MNHNY and CDR2 SVGAGI (reference sequence). CDR3 length: 16 residues. CDR3 loop: CASSPIGGGGTDTQYF. The CDR3 DNA follows: TGTGCCAGCAGCCCAATAGGGGGGGGTGGCACGGATACGCAGTATTTT.

The chain couples TRBV5-1 to TRBJ2-7; 10 bases are a match to TRBD1. With V trimmed by 4 bases and J by 1 base, 8 bases remained unmatched. CDR3 length: 16 amino acids. Germline CDR1 reads SGHRS; CDR2 reads YFSETQ. DNA of the CDR3: TGCGCCAGCAGCGTGGAGACAGGGGGCGCTTCCTACGAGCAGTACTTC. This codes for CASSVETGGASYEQYF. The variable domain in full, completed from reference TRBV5-1 and TRBJ2-7, reads KAGVTQTPRYLIKTRGQQVTLSCSPISGHRSVSWYQQTPGQGLQFLFEYFSETQRNKGNFPGRFSGRQFSNSRSEMNVSTLELGDSALYLCASSVETGGASYEQYFGPGTRLTVT.

The chain couples TRBV7-9 to TRBJ2-5, with D unclear. Looked up from germline, CDR1 is SEHNR and CDR2 is FQNEAQ (reference sequence). The CDR3 spans 15 residues. V lost 1 base and J lost 2, with 11 bases in between. The CDR3 protein is CASSLVLRIQETQYF. The CDR3 bases are TGTGCCAGCAGCTTAGTGTTACGGATACAAGAGACCCAGTACTTC.

This chain connects TRBV12-3 or TRBV12-4 to TRBJ2-4; 13 bases align to TRBD2. The J call is in doubt because the DNA end fits TRBJ2-7 better. CDR3 size: 15 residues. Here the CDR3 DNA reads TGTGCCAGCAGTTTCGGGACTAGCGGGACCCACGAGCAGTACTTC. Protein product: CASSFGTSGTHEQYF.

This clonotype has a handful of counts. V usage is TRBV7-2 and J usage is TRBJ2-7; D is unresolved. With 5 bases removed from V and 0 bases from J, the gap between germline ends came to 8 bases. The CDR3 covers 13 residues. CDR1 and CDR2 from the germline V gene are SGHTA and FQGNSA. CDR3 sequence (DNA): TGTGCCAGCAGCGCGGTTAGCTCCTACGAGCAGTACTTC. Translating it yields CASSAVSSYEQYF.

The chain employs TRBV7-9 and TRBJ2-1, with D possibly TRBD1 on 6 matching bases. V was trimmed by 5 bases and J by 8 bases, leaving 19 bases between them. Germline CDR1 is SEHNR and CDR2 is FQNEAQ (reference sequence). The CDR3 covers 15 residues. DNA of the CDR3: TGTGCCAGCAGCCTATTGAGCAGGGGAATCGATGAGCAGTTCTTC. The encoded protein is CASSLLSRGIDEQFF.

This clonotype has more than one count but fewer than ten. This chain links TRBV29-1 with TRBJ2-1, with no clear D. Germline lookup yields CDR1 SQVTM and CDR2 ANQGSEA. The CDR3 is 11 amino acids. V gave up 7 bases and J gave up 4 bases, with 8 bases separating them. The CDR3 DNA reads TGCAGCGGAGATAATTACAATGAGCAGTTCTTC. This codes for CSGDNYNEQFF.

This clonotype has more than one count but fewer than ten. The gene calls are TRBV3-1 and TRBJ1-2, with a possible D match to TRBD1 (6 bases). The CDR3 runs to 17 residues. V lost 2 bases to trimming and J lost 1 base, with 17 bases between them. The germline V gene has CDR1 LGHDT and CDR2 YNNKEL (reference sequence). CDR3 DNA sequence: TGTGCCAGCAGCCAAATACAACCGGGACAAATTAACTATGGCTACACCTTC. It specifies CASSQIQPGQINYGYTF.

This clonotype was counted a few times. The CDR3 region is CASTGGGRTDTQYF. CDR3 sequence (DNA): TGCGCCAGCACGGGCGGGGGCCGCACAGATACGCAGTATTTT. The V call is TRBV4-3, the J call TRBJ2-3; tentatively, D is TRBD2 (7 bases). Trimming took 7 bases from V and 1 from J, leaving 12 bases between them. CDR3 size: 14 residues. CDR1 and CDR2 from the germline V gene are LGHNA and YSLEER.

Notes on this clonotype: A junction end diverges from the germline sequence, so it may reflect a read error. The CDR3 region is CASSAEVGTGGYIQYF. In DNA form, the CDR3 reads TGCGCCAGCAGCGCGGAGGTTGGGACAGGGGGATACATTCAGTACTTC. The rearrangement uses TRBV9 and TRBJ2-5; 11 positions match TRBD1. TRBJ2-4 explains the end of the DNA better; the J call may be wrong. Germline V gene sequence: CDR1 SGDLS, CDR2 YYNGEE. The CDR3 length is 16 residues.

This clonotype was counted only a few times. This chain links TRBV7-2 with TRBJ1-2; a weak D match, TRBD1 (6 bases). Germline CDR1 is SGHTA and CDR2 is FQGNSA. V lost 5 bases and J 0 bases, leaving 13 bases between the germline ends. There are 15 residues in the CDR3. The CDR3 spells CASSPDSSANYGYTF. CDR3 bases: TGTGCCAGCAGCCCGGACAGCTCAGCTAACTATGGCTACACCTTC.